This T cell receptor (beta chain) emerged from a study of blood T cells in healthy people across ages. Findings and limits, study-wide: Measured against age, TCR beta diversity per million T cells decreased in a roughly linear manner.

The V gene's germline CDR1 is SGHTA and CDR2 FQGNSA. The V end lost 3 bases, the J end lost 2 bases, and 7 bases lay between the germline ends. The CDR3 extends over 13 amino acids. The second PCR ran about 6 to 12 cycles with a sample-barcoded 5' primer and J-beta primers. TCRdb used MiXCR to reprocess the 5' RACE reads, holding one entry per CDR3 protein. The table lists about 830,000 distinct CDR3 sequences, approximately 67% of them singletons, with about 27% in the top ten. For this clonotype: What it binds is not known.

Input material: blood. The chain links TRBV7-2 to TRBJ2-5; D remains ambiguous. The clonotype was recovered from a man aged 25-45 years in good health. CDR3 coding DNA: TGTGCCAGCAGCTTTGGTATGCAAGAGACCCAGTACTTC. It yields the protein CASSFGMQETQYF.